The T cell receptor beta chain described here comes from a study of tumor-infiltrating lymphocytes in primary liver carcinoma. The table lists this clonotype with many counts. Per germline, CDR1 DFQATT and CDR2 SNEGSKA (reference sequence). The CDR3 length is 16 residues. Trimming took 3 bases from V and 3 from J; bases not matched to a gene: 9. The approximately 17-32 mg bulk tissue piece was not sorted before simultaneous RNA and DNA extraction. The authors made TCR beta cDNA from around 500 ng total RNA with a constant-region primer. Three nested multiplex PCR rounds of slightly modified ARM-PCR generated TCR beta libraries. It was with TRBV1-TRBV30 forward primers and a C-beta reverse primer that the first two PCR rounds were run, at roughly 10 cycles each. TCRdb analysed the multiplex PCR reads with MiXCR anew, one entry per CDR3 protein. The table lists approximately 37,000 distinct CDR3 sequences, roughly 74% of them singletons, with approximately 15% in the top ten.

The source material was liver tumor tissue from sampling region 4. Subset noted: tumor region T4, right-lateral pole. The receptor was derived from a man between 35 and 55 years old with primary liver carcinoma and hepatitis B virus infection. The genes are TRBV20-1 and TRBJ2-3, with 10 positions matching TRBD2. CDR3 residues: CSARTTQAGGTDTQYF. CDR3 bases: TGCAGTGCTAGGACAACCCAAGCGGGAGGGACAGATACGCAGTATTTT.